This T cell receptor beta chain was recorded in a study of blood T cell repertoires in COVID-19. Study as a whole: Samples of COVID-19 (acute and convalescent) were obtained from the United States, Italy and Spain. T cells, B-cell-depleted T cells, or PBMCs supplied cDNA or gDNA.

V shed 3 bases, J shed 0 bases, and the junction held 3 bases outside the gene matches. The CDR3 sequence is 15 residues long. In germline, CDR1 is GTSNPN, CDR2 SVGIG (reference sequence). The data were produced by immunoSEQ multiplex PCR, yet TCRdb's version contains in-frame clones alone and is incomplete. In the table there are 100,000 or so clones, about 76% of which are singletons. The TCR sequence derives from a woman between 70 and 85 years old with acute or convalescent COVID-19. This chain links TRBV30 with TRBJ2-3, with 10 bases matching TRBD2. Sequencing used peripheral blood. The CDR3 is CAWRKGLASTDTQYF. In nucleotides, the CDR3 is TGTGCCTGGAGGAAGGGACTAGCGAGCACAGATACGCAGTATTTT.